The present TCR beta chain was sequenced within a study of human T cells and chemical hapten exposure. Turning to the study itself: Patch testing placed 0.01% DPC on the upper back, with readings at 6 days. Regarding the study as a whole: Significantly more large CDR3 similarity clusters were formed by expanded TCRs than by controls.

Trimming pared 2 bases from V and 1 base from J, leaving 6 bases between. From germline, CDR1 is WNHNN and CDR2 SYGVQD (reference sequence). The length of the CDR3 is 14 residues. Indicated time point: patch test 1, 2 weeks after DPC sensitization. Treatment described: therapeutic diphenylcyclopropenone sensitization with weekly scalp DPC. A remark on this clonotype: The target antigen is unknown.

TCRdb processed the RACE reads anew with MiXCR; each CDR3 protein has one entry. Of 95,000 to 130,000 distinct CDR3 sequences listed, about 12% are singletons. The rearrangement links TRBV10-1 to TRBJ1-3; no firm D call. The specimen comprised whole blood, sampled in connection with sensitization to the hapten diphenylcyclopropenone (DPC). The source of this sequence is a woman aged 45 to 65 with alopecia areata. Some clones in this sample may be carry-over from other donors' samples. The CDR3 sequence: CASSEQFSGNTIYF. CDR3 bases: TGCGCCAGCAGTGAGCAGTTTTCTGGAAACACCATATATTTT.